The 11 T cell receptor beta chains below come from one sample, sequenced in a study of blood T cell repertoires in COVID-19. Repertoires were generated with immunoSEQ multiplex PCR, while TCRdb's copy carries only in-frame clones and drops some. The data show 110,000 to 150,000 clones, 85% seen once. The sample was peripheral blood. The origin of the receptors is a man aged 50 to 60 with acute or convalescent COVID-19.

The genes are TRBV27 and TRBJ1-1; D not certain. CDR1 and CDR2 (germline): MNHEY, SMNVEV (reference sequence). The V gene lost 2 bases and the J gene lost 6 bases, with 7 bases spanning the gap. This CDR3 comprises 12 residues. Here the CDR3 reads CASSLEGAEAFF. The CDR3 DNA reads TGTGCCAGCAGTTTAGAGGGCGCTGAAGCTTTCTTT.

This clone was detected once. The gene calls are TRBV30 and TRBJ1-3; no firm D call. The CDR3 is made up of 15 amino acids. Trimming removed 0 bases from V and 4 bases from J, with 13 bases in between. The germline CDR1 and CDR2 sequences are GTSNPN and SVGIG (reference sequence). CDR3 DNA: TGTGCCTGGAGTGTAAAGGCAGGTGGCGGAAACACCATATATTTT. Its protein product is CAWSVKAGGGNTIYF.

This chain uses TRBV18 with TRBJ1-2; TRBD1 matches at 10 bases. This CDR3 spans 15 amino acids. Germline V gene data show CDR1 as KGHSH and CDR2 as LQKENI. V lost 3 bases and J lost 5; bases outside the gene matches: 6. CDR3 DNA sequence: TGTGCCAGCTCACCTGGACAGGGGGGCCCTTATGGCTACACCTTC. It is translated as CASSPGQGGPYGYTF.

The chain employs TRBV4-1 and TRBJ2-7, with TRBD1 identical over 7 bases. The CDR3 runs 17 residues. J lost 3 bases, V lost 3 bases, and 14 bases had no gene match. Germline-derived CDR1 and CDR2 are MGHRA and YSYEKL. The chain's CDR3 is CASSHIAPAGTDYEQYF. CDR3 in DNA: TGCGCCAGCAGCCATATCGCCCCCGCCGGGACAGACTACGAGCAGTACTTC.

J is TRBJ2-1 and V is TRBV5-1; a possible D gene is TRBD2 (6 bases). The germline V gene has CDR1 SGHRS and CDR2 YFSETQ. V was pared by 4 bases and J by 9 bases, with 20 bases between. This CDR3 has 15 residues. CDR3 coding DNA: TGCGCCAGCAGCCCGGAGGGCGGGAAGGTAGGTGAGCAGTTCTTC. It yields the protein CASSPEGGKVGEQFF.

The CDR3, as DNA: TGCGCCAGCAGCCAAGATTCCGACAGGGGCAATCAGCCCCAGCATTTT. Translated: CASSQDSDRGNQPQHF. The chain couples TRBV4-1 to TRBJ1-5; 7 bases match TRBD1. This CDR3 is 16 amino acids long. In germline, CDR1 is MGHRA, CDR2 YSYEKL. V shed 0 bases and J 2 bases; nucleotides not matched to a gene: 4.

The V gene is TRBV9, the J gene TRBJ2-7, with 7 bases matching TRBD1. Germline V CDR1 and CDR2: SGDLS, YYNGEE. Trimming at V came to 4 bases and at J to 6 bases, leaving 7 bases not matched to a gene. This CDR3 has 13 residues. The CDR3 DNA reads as TGTGCCAGCAGCCTGGACAGGCTGGGCGAGCAGTACTTC. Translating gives CASSLDRLGEQYF.

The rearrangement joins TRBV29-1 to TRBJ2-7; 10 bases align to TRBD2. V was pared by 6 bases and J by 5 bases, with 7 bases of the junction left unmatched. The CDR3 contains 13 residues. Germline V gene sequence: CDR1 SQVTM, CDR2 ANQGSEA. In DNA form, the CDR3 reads TGCAGCGTAAACCTAGCGGGGGTCAACGAGCAGTACTTC. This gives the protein CSVNLAGVNEQYF.

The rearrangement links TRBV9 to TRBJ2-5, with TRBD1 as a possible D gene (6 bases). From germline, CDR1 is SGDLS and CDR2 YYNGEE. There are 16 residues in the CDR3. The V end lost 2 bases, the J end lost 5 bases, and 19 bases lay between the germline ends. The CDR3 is CASSVSGGGSGETQYF. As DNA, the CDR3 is TGTGCCAGCAGCGTCTCAGGTGGGGGCTCCGGGGAGACCCAGTACTTC.

CDR3 DNA sequence: TGTGCCAGCAGCACGAAACGGACAGGGTTTCACGAGCAGTACTTC. It yields the protein CASSTKRTGFHEQYF. The J gene is TRBJ2-7, the V gene TRBV5-6, with 8 bases identical to TRBD1. CDR3 length: 15 amino acids. Germline V lookup: CDR1 SGHDT, CDR2 YYEEEE. The V gene end was trimmed by 4 bases and the J gene end by 5 bases; junction bases not matched to a gene: 11.

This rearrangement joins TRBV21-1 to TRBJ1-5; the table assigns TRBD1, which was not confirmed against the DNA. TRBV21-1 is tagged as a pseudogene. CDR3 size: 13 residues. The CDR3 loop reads CASSVQGGGPQHF. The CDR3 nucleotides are TGTGCCAGCAGCGTTCAGGGGGGCGGGCCCCAGCATTTT.